This paragraph reports one T cell receptor beta chain. Its antigen is unknown. No clone much larger than this one lies a single base away; base qualities are absent. To sequence the TCRbeta CDR3 region, genomic DNA was isolated from the sorted cells. TCRbeta CDR3 regions were sequenced using the immunoSEQ Assay. The table was pulled from immuneACCESS by TCRdb, which kept in-frame rearrangements only. Such tables lose some clones; where checked, under half of the loss comes from unresolved V genes, and the rest has no known cause. The sample includes 33,000 or so clones, with about 81% observed a single time. In total, the top ten clones hold 9.5% to 15% of the sample. Patients with a history of autoimmune disease or receiving systemic immunosuppression were excluded from the trial. Peripheral blood for TCR sequencing was drawn from every dose cohort at baseline, at cycle 4 day 1 and at cycle 7 day 1. Samples came from an open-label, multicenter, first-in-human phase I dose-escalation trial of ivuxolimab. Adults with locally advanced or metastatic melanoma, renal cell, hepatocellular, or head and neck squamous cell carcinoma were enrolled in the trial. Before TCR sequencing, CD4+ and CD8+ T cells were separately sorted from peripheral blood.

For CDR1 and CDR2, the germline V gene lists SGHTA and FQGNSA. V has 3 bases trimmed and J has 0 bases trimmed; junction bases matching no gene number 4. The CDR3 sequence holds 16 residues, the cysteine and phenylalanine included. Only the CDR3 portion is preserved as DNA: 48 bases, with reading frame beginning at the first base. The data originate from a study of OX40 agonist ivuxolimab in advanced cancers. In terms of the full investigation: Ivuxolimab was a fully human IgG2 agonistic monoclonal antibody targeting the costimulatory receptor OX40 (CD134). Intravenous ivuxolimab was administered to patients every 2 weeks at six dose levels: 0.01, 0.1, 0.3, 1.5, 3 and 10 mg/kg. Of the 50 to 55 patients in dose escalation, about 20 had hepatocellular carcinoma, some 15 had melanoma, 9 had renal cell carcinoma and 9 had head and neck cancer. The dose-escalation cohort was about 83% male with a mean age of around 62 years, ranging from roughly 20 to 80. Patients were allowed to have had prior anti-PD-1, anti-PD-L1 or anti-CTLA-4 therapy, and around 41% of the dose-escalation patients had previously received checkpoint inhibitors. Partial responses were achieved by three dose-escalation patients, of whom one had hepatocellular carcinoma and two had cutaneous melanoma. Peripheral TCRbeta sequencing aimed to test whether ivuxolimab altered TCR sequence diversity and caused clonal T-cell expansion. The paper describes the monotherapy dose-escalation part (N of about 50 patients) of the phase I trial of ivuxolimab. Results and caveats for the whole study, not just this receptor: At doses of 0.1 to 3.0 mg/kg, clonal expansion of both CD4+ and CD8+ T cells in blood was seen between baseline and week 6. After ivuxolimab, CD8+ T cells had more expanded clones than CD4+ T cells on average. The antigen specificity of the peripheral T cells that underwent clonal expansion was not determined. Low levels of normalized T-cell clonal expansion were also seen in some nonresponding patients. In the 0.1-3.0 mg/kg groups, partial responders had among the lowest normalized peripheral clonal expansion, particularly in CD8+ T cells.

This TCR came from an adult with an advanced solid tumor such as melanoma, head and neck, liver or kidney cancer. The input for sequencing was CD4+ or CD8+ T cells sorted from blood, taken in a trial of the OX40 agonist ivuxolimab. The V and J genes are TRBV7-2 and TRBJ1-4; 7 bases in the middle match TRBD1. The nucleotide sequence is given as TGTGCCAGCAGCTTTACAGGGGTGTCAACTAATGAAAAACTGTTTTTT. Its amino acids are CASSFTGVSTNEKLFF.